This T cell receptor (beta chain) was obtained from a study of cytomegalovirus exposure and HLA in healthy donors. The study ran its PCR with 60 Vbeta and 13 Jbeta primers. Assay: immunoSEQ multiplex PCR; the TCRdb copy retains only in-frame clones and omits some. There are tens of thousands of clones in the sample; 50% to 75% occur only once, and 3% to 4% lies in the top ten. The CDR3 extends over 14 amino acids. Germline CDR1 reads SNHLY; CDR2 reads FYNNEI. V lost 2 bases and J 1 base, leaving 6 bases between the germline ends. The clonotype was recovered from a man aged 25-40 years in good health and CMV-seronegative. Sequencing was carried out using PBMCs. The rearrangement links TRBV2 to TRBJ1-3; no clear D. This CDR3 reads CASSEPRSGNTIYF. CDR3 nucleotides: TGTGCCAGCAGTGAACCGAGATCTGGAAACACCATATATTTT.